This T cell receptor (beta chain) was sequenced in a study of T-cell reconstitution after alpha-beta-depleted transplantation in children (dated by TCRdb to between 2015 and 2016). Notes on the research overall: The study quantitatively tracked T-cell immune reconstitution after TCRalphabeta/CD19-depleted allogeneic hematopoietic cell transplantation in children using TCR repertoire profiling.

The CDR3, cysteine through phenylalanine, is 14 amino acids long. Only the CDR3 DNA is retained, 42 bases long and in frame from the first base. V sheds 5 bases and J sheds 4 bases, leaving 11 bases between their ends. In the germline V gene, CDR1 corresponds to SGHVS and CDR2 to FNYEAQ. Ten or more counts support this clonotype. The target of this receptor is not known. One base away there is no much larger clone; base qualities are not given. In light of the paper, this sample's treatment or condition label describes: allogeneic hematopoietic cell transplantation with graft depleted of TCRalphabeta T cells and CD19 B cells. The children who served as transplant recipients had been given grafts of TCRalphabeta/CD19-depleted allogeneic hematopoietic cells. Preparation of the library involved PCR. Instrument used: Illumina HiSeq 2500. To normalize quantification of the TCRbeta repertoire, the TCR libraries were built with molecular barcoding that relied on unique molecular identifiers. TCRdb cleaned the public reads at Q25 with fastp, built clones with MiXCR and kept in-frame beta chains. One record per CDR3 amino acid sequence lists the most common genes and DNA. The sample table lists around 600,000 distinct CDR3 sequences, roughly 23% of them with a count of one. The leading ten clones occupy around 14% of the sample.

Results and caveats for the whole study, not just this receptor: The apparently early recovery of alphabetaT-cell counts about two months after transplant reportedly depended on only several hundred rapidly expanded clones that came from non-depleted graft cells. In some patients, the high TCRbeta diversity seen at day 60 was put down to recipient T cells and intrathymic progenitors that had survived conditioning. Over the following months the frequencies of hyperexpanded clones went down, and after one year T-cell counts and TCRbeta diversity were mostly credited to newly produced T cells.

The receptor was derived from a boy in the first two years of life who had a stem cell transplant for acute myeloid leukemia, so the T cells may come from the graft donor. The specimen comprised PBMCs, mostly from graft donor cells, sampled 360 days after TCRalphabeta/CD19-depleted stem cell transplant. The V and J genes are TRBV7-6 and TRBJ2-2; no D segment can be confidently identified. Here the CDR3 is given as CASSPHLVTGELFF. The nucleotide sequence is given as TGTGCCAGCAGCCCACACCTCGTCACCGGGGAGCTGTTTTTT.